Described below is a single TCR beta chain sequence and its context. Its target is not known. The data belong to a study of T cell clones after liver transplantation. Regarding the study as a whole: These preliminary findings come from unstandardized post-transplant sampling times.

CDR3 length: 14 residues. Trimming removed 5 bases from V and 7 bases from J, with 15 bases in between. The V gene's germline CDR1 is SGHTA and CDR2 FQGNSA. Produced via immunoSEQ multiplex PCR; TCRdb's table is partial and in-frame only. The data hold some 45,000 clones, with 86% observed a single time. This specimen was CD4+ T cells from blood, taken 24 months after liver transplant. The chain uses TRBV7-2 and TRBJ2-4; D is undetermined. The origin of this receptor is a human patient who received a liver transplant. A share of the T cells may be of graft donor origin. CDR3 nucleotides: TGTGCCAGCAGCCCCCGGTTTCGTGTGAACATTCAGTACTTC. Translation gives CASSPRFRVNIQYF.